This entry concerns a single TCR beta chain. Using immunoSEQ multiplex PCR, the repertoire was profiled, and TCRdb retains in-frame clones only, with some absent. The sample has 45,000 or so clones, 93% seen once. This entry belongs to a study of cytomegalovirus exposure and HLA in healthy donors. The V gene lost 5 bases and the J gene lost 1 base, with 11 bases spanning the gap. The V gene's germline CDR1 is SSHAT and CDR2 FNYEAQ (reference sequence). The CDR3 is made up of 15 amino acids. The sample taken for sequencing was PBMCs. The clonotype originates from a woman in her late teens or twenties in good health and CMV-seronegative. This sequence joins TRBV7-7 and TRBJ2-2; D perhaps matches TRBD1 (6 bases). Written as DNA, the CDR3 is TGTGCCAGCAGCGCTGGGACAATGAACACCGGGGAGCTGTTTTTT. Translation gives CASSAGTMNTGELFF. Full variable domain (rest looked up from reference TRBV7-7 and TRBJ2-2): GAGVSQSPRYKVTKRGQDVTLRCDPISSHATLYWYQQALGQGPEFLTYFNYEAQPDKSGLPSDRFSAERPEGSISTLTIQRTEQRDSAMYRCASSAGTMNTGELFFGEGSRLTVL.